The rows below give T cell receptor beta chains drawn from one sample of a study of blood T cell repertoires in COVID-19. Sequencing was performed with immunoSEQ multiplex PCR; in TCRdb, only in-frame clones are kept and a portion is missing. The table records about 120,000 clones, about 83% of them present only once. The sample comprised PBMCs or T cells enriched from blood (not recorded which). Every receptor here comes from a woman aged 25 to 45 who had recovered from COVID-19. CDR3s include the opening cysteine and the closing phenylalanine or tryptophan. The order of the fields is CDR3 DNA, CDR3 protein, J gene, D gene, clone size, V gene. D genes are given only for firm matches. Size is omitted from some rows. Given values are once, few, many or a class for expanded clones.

CDR3 DNA: TGTGCCAGCAGCCTCCTGGGAGGGCCAGCGGGAGAGACCCAGTACTTC
CDR3 protein: CASSLLGGPAGETQYF
J gene: TRBJ2-5
D gene: TRBD2
clone size: once
V gene: TRBV14

CDR3 DNA: TGTGCCAGCAGCCACCACGGAGCGGACAGGTTCTCCTACAATGAGCAGTTCTTC
CDR3 protein: CASSHHGADRFSYNEQFF
J gene: TRBJ2-1
D gene: TRBD1
clone size: NA
V gene: TRBV7-6

CDR3 DNA: TGCGCCAGCAGCCAAGGAGGGACAGGGAGCATGGAGCAGTACTTC
CDR3 protein: CASSQGGTGSMEQYF
J gene: TRBJ2-7
D gene: TRBD1
clone size: NA
V gene: TRBV4-1

CDR3 DNA: TGCAGCGTATCGCAGTCGAACACCGGGGAGCTGTTTTTT
CDR3 protein: CSVSQSNTGELFF
J gene: TRBJ2-2
D gene: NA
clone size: NA
V gene: TRBV29-1

CDR3 DNA: TGTGCCAGTAGTAACCAGGGCGCAACTAATGAAAAACTGTTTTTT
CDR3 protein: CASSNQGATNEKLFF
J gene: TRBJ1-4
D gene: NA
clone size: NA
V gene: TRBV19

CDR3 DNA: TGTGCCATCAGGGCGGACAGGGGAGGTCAAGAGACCCAGTACTTC
CDR3 protein: CAIRADRGGQETQYF
J gene: TRBJ2-5
D gene: TRBD1
clone size: NA
V gene: TRBV10-3

CDR3 DNA: TGTGCCAGCAGCCCATCGGGACAGGGGAAAGCGTCTGGCTACACCTTC
CDR3 protein: CASSPSGQGKASGYTF
J gene: TRBJ1-2
D gene: TRBD1
clone size: NA
V gene: TRBV11-2

CDR3 DNA: TGTGCCAGCAGCCCGATAAGGGGGCGAGGCTACACCTTC
CDR3 protein: CASSPIRGRGYTF
J gene: TRBJ1-2
D gene: TRBD1
clone size: NA
V gene: TRBV5-8

CDR3 DNA: TGTGCCAGTAGTCCCGCAGCGGGAAGTAGCTATGAGCAGTTCTTC
CDR3 protein: CASSPAAGSSYEQFF
J gene: TRBJ2-1
D gene: TRBD2
clone size: NA
V gene: TRBV19

CDR3 DNA: TGTGCCAGCAGCGCTGACGGACACAGCACAGATACGCAGTATTTT
CDR3 protein: CASSADGHSTDTQYF
J gene: TRBJ2-3
D gene: NA
clone size: NA
V gene: TRBV9

CDR3 DNA: TGTGCCACCAGCAGACCTTACTCTAGCGGGAGGTCCGACAATGAGCAGTTCTTC
CDR3 protein: CATSRPYSSGRSDNEQFF
J gene: TRBJ2-1
D gene: TRBD2
clone size: NA
V gene: TRBV15

CDR3 DNA: TGTGCCAGCAGCCCAGACCTTGGGAGGGACTATGGCTACACCTTC
CDR3 protein: CASSPDLGRDYGYTF
J gene: TRBJ1-2
D gene: NA
clone size: NA
V gene: TRBV5-6

CDR3 DNA: TGTGCCAGCAGCTCGACAGGGACGTACACTGAAGCTTTCTTT
CDR3 protein: CASSSTGTYTEAFF
J gene: TRBJ1-1
D gene: TRBD1
clone size: once
V gene: TRBV7-2

CDR3 DNA: TGCAGCTTCTTTAAGCGGGGGGAGGGCAATGAGCAGTTCTTC
CDR3 protein: CSFFKRGEGNEQFF
J gene: TRBJ2-1
D gene: TRBD2
clone size: NA
V gene: TRBV29-1

CDR3 DNA: TGCGCCAGCAGCTTGGACCCGGGGGGCAGGGAGACCCAGTACTTC
CDR3 protein: CASSLDPGGRETQYF
J gene: TRBJ2-5
D gene: NA
clone size: few
V gene: TRBV5-1

CDR3 DNA: TGCGCCAGCAGCCTCGGACAGGGCACAACTAATGAAAAACTGTTTTTT
CDR3 protein: CASSLGQGTTNEKLFF
J gene: TRBJ1-4
D gene: TRBD1
clone size: NA
V gene: TRBV4-3

CDR3 DNA: TGTGCCAGCAGCCAAGACCGAACTTTCATGAACACTGAAGCTTTCTTT
CDR3 protein: CASSQDRTFMNTEAFF
J gene: TRBJ1-1
D gene: NA
clone size: NA
V gene: TRBV3-1/TRBV3-2

CDR3 DNA: TGTGCCAGCAGCGTAGACTGGCGGAGATATGGCTACACCTTC
CDR3 protein: CASSVDWRRYGYTF
J gene: TRBJ1-2
D gene: NA
clone size: NA
V gene: TRBV9

CDR3 DNA: TGCGCCAGCAGCCTCGACCCCGGGACTAGCGGCTTCAATGAGCAGTTCTTC
CDR3 protein: CASSLDPGTSGFNEQFF
J gene: TRBJ2-1
D gene: TRBD2
clone size: NA
V gene: TRBV4-1

CDR3 DNA: TGCGCCAGCAGCCCGACCAGAGCGGGAGGTACCTACAATGAGCAGTTCTTC
CDR3 protein: CASSPTRAGGTYNEQFF
J gene: TRBJ2-1
D gene: TRBD2
clone size: NA
V gene: TRBV5-1

CDR3 DNA: TGCGCCAGCACCGGACAGGGGAGTAACTATGGCTACACCTTC
CDR3 protein: CASTGQGSNYGYTF
J gene: TRBJ1-2
D gene: TRBD1
clone size: NA
V gene: TRBV5-1

CDR3 DNA: TGTGCCAGCAGTCCGGGACAGGGTTACGAGCAGTACTTC
CDR3 protein: CASSPGQGYEQYF
J gene: TRBJ2-7
D gene: TRBD1
clone size: NA
V gene: TRBV25-1